This T cell receptor beta chain came from a study of monozygotic twins with inflammatory bowel disease. Study observations and caveats: It was in IBD patients that TCRbeta diversity (inverse Simpson) was lower than in healthy co-twins.

The RNA usage for each TCR library was around 3,600 ng of total RNA. TCRdb reanalyzed the 5' RACE reads and collapses them to one entry per CDR3 protein, without DNA. The table counts 150,000 to 200,000 distinct CDR3 sequences; about 7.4% lies in the top ten. In the case of this clonotype: Its specificity is unknown.

Sequencing was performed on blood. The source is a human donor with ulcerative colitis or Crohn's disease, or a healthy co-twin of an affected twin (not recorded which).

The chain's CDR3 is CASSERTGFTGELFF. The chain is built from TRBV25-1 and TRBJ2-2; absent DNA, TCRdb's TRBD1 call cannot be checked. The germline CDR1 and CDR2 sequences are MGHDK and SYGVNS. The CDR3 sequence is 15 residues long. The full variable domain, with the rest looked up from reference TRBV25-1 and TRBJ2-2, is EADIYQTPRYLVIGTGKKITLECSQTMGHDKMYWYQQDPGMELHLIHYSYGVNSTEKGDLSSESTVSRIRTEHFPLTLESARPSHTSQYLCASSERTGFTGELFFGEGSRLTVL.